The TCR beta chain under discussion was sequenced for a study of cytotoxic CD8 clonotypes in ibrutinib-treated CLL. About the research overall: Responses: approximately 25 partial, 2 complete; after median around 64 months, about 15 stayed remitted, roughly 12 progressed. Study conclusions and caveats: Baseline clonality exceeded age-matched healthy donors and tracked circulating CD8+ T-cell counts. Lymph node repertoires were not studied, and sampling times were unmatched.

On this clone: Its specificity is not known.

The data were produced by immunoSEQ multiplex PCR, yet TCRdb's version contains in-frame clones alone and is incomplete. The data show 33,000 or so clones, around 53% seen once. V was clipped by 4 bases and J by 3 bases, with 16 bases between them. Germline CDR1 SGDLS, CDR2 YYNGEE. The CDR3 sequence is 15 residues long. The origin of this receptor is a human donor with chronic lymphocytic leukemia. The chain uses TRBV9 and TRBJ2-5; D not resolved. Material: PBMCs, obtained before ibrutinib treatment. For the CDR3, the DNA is TGTGCCAGCAGCCCCGGGCCTGAGATTAAAGAGACCCAGTACTTC. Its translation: CASSPGPEIKETQYF.